Reported below is one T cell receptor (beta chain). Antigen: not known. Assay used: immunoSEQ multiplex PCR; TCRdb lists only in-frame clones, some missing. The sample carries around 30,000 clones, 60% to 80% recorded once. The data are from a study of regulatory dendritic cells for organ transplantation. FACS sorted CD4+ or CD8+ T cells into CD45RA+ naive and CD45RO+ memory. V was trimmed by 6 bases and J by 2 bases, leaving 16 bases between them. Per the germline V gene, CDR1 is LNHDA and CDR2 is SQIVND (reference sequence). The CDR3 runs to 16 residues. Study results and limitations: Mature dendritic cells appeared to drive more memory CD8+ clonal expansion than regulatory ones.

The sequencing sample was made of memory CD4+ T cells from blood. Indicated subset: CD45RO+ memory T cells. The rearrangement joins TRBV19 to TRBJ2-2; D might be TRBD1 (7 bases). The clonotype comes from a human donor in good health. CDR3 amino acids: CASRPGDRGNTGELFF. CDR3 DNA sequence: TGTGCCAGTAGGCCGGGGGACAGAGGAAACACCGGGGAGCTGTTTTTT.